This T cell receptor beta chain was captured by sequencing in a study of blood T cell repertoires in COVID-19. Study context: Sample material is recorded as cDNA or gDNA derived from T cells, B-cell-depleted T cells, or PBMCs.

Trimming shortened V by 0 bases and J by 9 bases, and 9 bases separated the two germline ends. Germline CDR1 is LGHNA and CDR2 is YSLEER. The CDR3 spans 13 residues. Sequencing used immunoSEQ multiplex PCR; TCRdb keeps in-frame clones, though not all of them. This table holds fewer than 80,000 clones, 75% to 90% found once. The chain combines TRBV4-3 with TRBJ2-1; unclear D gene. The source of this sequence is a man aged 80 or over with COVID-19, enrolled during active disease. Sequencing was carried out using peripheral blood. The CDR3 loop reads CASSQESRSEQFF. CDR3 nucleotides: TGCGCCAGCAGCCAAGAATCCCGTAGTGAGCAGTTCTTC.